The clone carrying this T cell receptor beta chain was found a few times. This record belongs to a study of Graves' ophthalmopathy and Graves' hyperthyroidism. From RNA, the CDR3 regions of TCR beta chains were amplified and sequenced. First-round RT-PCR used HTBI primers; second-round multiplex PCR followed. TCRdb re-derived calls from the multiplex PCR reads in MiXCR, one entry per CDR3 protein. The data hold 230,000 or so distinct CDR3 sequences, with 45% observed a single time. The clonotype comes from an adult man with Graves' ophthalmopathy. Input material: peripheral blood.

CDR3 amino acids: CASSTSRGLGETQYF. In nucleotides, the CDR3 is TGTGCCAGCAGCACATCGAGGGGGCTAGGAGAGACCCAGTACTTC. V is TRBV6-6 and J is TRBJ2-5; TRBD1 agrees at 7 bases. The trim removed 6 bases at V and 4 bases at J, leaving 11 bases unmatched. CDR1 and CDR2 (germline): MNHNY, SVGAGI (reference sequence). The CDR3 has 15 residues.